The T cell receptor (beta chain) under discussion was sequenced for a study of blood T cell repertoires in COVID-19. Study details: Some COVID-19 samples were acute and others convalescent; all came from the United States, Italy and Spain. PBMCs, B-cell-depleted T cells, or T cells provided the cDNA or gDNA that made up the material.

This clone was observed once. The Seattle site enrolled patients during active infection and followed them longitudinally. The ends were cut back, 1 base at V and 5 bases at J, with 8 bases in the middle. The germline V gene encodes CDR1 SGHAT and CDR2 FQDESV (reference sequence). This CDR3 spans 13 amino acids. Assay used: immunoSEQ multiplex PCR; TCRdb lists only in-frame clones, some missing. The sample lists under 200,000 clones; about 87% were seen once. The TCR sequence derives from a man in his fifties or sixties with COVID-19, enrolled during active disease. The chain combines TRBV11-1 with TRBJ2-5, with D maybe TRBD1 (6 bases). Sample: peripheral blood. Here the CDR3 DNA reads TGTGCCAGCAGCTTAGGACAGGCGGAGACCCAGTACTTC. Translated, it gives CASSLGQAETQYF.